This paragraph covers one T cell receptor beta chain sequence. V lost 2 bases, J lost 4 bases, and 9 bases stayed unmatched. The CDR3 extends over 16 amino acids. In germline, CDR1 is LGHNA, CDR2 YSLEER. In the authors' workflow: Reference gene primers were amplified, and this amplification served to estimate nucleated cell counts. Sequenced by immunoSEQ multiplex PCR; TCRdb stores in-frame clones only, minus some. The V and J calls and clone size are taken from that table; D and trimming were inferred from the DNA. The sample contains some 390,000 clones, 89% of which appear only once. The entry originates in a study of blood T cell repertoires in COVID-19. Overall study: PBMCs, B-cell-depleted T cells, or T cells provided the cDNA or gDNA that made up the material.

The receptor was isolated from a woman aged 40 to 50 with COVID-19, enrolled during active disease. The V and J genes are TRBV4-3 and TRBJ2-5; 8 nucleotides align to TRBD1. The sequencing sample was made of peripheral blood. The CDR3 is CASSQNSGTGGETQYF. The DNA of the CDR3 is TGCGCCAGCAGCCAAAATTCCGGGACAGGTGGAGAGACCCAGTACTTC.